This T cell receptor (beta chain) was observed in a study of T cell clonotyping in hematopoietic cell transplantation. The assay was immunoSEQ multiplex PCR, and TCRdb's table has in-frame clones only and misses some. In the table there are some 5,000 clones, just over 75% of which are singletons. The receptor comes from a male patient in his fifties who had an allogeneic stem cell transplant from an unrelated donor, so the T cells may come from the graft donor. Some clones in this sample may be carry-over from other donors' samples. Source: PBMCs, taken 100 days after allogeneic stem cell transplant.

CDR3 bases: TGTGCCAGCAGCCGGGGAACTGAAGCTTTCTTT. It specifies CASSRGTEAFF. V and J are TRBV5-8 and TRBJ1-1, with unresolved D. V lost 4 bases and J lost 5, with 6 bases in between. CDR3 size: 11 residues. Germline loops: CDR1 SGHTS, CDR2 YDEGEE. The entire variable domain, with the rest obtained from reference TRBV5-8 and TRBJ1-1, is as follows: EAGVTQSPTHLIKTRGQQATLRCSPISGHTSVYWYQQALGLGLQFLLWYDEGEERNRGNFPPRFSGRQFPNYSSELNVNALELEDSALYLCASSRGTEAFFGQGTRLTVV.